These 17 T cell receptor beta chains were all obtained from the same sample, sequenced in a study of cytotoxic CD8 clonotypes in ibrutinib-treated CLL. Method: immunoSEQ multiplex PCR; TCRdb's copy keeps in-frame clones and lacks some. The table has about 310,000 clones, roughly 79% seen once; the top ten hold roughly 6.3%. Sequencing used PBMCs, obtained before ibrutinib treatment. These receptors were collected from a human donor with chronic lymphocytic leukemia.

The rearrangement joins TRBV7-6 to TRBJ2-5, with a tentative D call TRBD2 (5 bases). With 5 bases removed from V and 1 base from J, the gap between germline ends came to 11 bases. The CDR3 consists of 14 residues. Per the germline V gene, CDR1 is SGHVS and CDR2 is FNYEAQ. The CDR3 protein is CASSPRAGQETQYF. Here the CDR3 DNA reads TGTGCCAGCAGCCCCCGGGCGGGCCAAGAGACCCAGTACTTC.

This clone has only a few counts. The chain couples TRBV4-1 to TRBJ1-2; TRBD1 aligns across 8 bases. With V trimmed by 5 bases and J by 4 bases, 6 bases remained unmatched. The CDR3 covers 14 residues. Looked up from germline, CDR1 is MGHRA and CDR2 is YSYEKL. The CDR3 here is CASSGRTGGYGYTF. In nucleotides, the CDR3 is TGCGCCAGCAGCGGTCGAACAGGGGGCTATGGCTACACCTTC.

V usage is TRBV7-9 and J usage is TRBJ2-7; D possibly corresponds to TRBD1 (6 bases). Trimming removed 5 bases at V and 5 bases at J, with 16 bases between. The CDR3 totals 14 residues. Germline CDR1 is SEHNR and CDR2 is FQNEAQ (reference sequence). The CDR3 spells CASSHLGPGDEQYF. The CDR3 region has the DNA TGTGCCAGCAGCCACCTTGGGCCAGGGGACGAGCAGTACTTC.

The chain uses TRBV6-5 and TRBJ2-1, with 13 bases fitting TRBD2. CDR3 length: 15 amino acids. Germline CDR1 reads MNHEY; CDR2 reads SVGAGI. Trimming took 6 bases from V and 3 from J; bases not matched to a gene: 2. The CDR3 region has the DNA TGTGCCAGCAGCTGGACTAGCGGGGGCTACAATGAGCAGTTCTTC. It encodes CASSWTSGGYNEQFF.

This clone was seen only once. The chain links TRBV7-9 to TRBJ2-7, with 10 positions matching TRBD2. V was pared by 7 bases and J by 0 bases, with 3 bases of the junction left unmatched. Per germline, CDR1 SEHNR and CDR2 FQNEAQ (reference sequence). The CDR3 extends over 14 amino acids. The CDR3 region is CASNPSGSSYEQYF. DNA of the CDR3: TGTGCCAGCAACCCTAGCGGGAGCTCCTACGAGCAGTACTTC.

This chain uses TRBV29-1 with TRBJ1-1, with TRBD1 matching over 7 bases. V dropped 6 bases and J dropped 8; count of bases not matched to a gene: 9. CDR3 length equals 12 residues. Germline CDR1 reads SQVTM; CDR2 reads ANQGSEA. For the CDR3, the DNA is TGCAGCGTCGGTGACAGGGACGTAGAAGCTTTCTTT. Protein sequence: CSVGDRDVEAFF.

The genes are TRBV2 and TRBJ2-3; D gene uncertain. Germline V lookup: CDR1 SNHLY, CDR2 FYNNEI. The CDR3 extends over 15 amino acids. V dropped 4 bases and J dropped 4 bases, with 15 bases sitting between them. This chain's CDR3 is CASSAWNRASDTQYF. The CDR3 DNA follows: TGTGCCAGCAGTGCTTGGAACCGAGCCTCAGATACGCAGTATTTT.

The CDR3 DNA sequence: TGTGCCAGTACCCACCCCGGGGTCGACACTGAAGCTTTCTTT. It specifies CASTHPGVDTEAFF. The rearrangement uses TRBV19 and TRBJ1-1, with D hard to call. CDR1 and CDR2 from the germline V gene are LNHDA and SQIVND (reference sequence). The CDR3 contains 14 residues. Deletions cut 7 bases from V and 3 bases from J, with 15 bases between.

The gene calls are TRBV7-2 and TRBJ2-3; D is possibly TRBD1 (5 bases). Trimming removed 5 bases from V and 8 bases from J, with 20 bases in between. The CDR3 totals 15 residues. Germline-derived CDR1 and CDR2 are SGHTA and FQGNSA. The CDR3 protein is CASSQGADQLGTQYF. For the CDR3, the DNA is TGTGCCAGCAGCCAAGGGGCCGACCAGCTTGGTACGCAGTATTTT.

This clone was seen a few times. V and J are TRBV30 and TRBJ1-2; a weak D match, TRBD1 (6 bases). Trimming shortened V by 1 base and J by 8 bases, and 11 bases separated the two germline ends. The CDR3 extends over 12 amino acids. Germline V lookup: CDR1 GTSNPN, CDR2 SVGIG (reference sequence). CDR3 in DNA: TGTGCCTGGAGTGAAGGGGGATGGGGCTACACCTTC. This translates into CAWSEGGWGYTF. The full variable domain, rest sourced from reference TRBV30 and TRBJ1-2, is SQTIHQWPATLVQPVGSPLSLECTVEGTSNPNLYWYRQAAGRGLQLLFYSVGIGQISSEVPQNLSASRPQDRQFILSSKKLLLSDSGFYLCAWSEGGWGYTFGSGTRLTVV.

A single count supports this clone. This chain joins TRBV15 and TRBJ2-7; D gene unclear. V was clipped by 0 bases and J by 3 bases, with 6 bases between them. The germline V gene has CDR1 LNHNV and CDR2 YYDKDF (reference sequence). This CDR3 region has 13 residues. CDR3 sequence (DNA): TGTGCCACCAGCAGAGATTCGGGCTACGAGCAGTACTTC. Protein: CATSRDSGYEQYF.

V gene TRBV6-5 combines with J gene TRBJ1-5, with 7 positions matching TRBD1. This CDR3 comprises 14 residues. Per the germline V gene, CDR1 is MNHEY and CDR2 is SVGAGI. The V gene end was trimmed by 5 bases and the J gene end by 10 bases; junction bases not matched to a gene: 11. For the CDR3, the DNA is TGTGCCAGCAGTAGACTTGGACAGGAGTTCCCCCAGCATTTT. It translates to CASSRLGQEFPQHF.

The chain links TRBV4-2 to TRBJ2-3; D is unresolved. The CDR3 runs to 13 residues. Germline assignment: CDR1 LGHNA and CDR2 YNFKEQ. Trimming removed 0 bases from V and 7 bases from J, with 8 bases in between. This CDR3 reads CASSQDPTHTQYF. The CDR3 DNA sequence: TGTGCCAGCAGCCAAGATCCAACCCATACGCAGTATTTT.

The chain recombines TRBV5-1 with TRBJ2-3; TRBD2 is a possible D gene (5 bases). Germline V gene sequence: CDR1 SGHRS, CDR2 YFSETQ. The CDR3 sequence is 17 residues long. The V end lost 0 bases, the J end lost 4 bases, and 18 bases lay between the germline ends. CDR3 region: CASSLVPQVSEADTQYF. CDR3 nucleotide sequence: TGCGCCAGCAGCTTGGTACCTCAGGTCTCGGAGGCAGATACGCAGTATTTT.

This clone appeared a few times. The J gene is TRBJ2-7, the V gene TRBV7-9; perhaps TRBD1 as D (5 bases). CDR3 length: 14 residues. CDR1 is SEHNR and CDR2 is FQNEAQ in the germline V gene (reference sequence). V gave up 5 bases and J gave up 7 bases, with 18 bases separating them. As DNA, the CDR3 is TGTGCCAGCAGCAGGGTGGGCACAGGTAGGGAGCAGTACTTC. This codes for CASSRVGTGREQYF.

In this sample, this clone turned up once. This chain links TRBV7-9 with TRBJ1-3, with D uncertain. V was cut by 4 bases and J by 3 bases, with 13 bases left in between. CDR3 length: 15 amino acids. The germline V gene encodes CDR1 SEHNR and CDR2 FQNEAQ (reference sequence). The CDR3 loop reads CASSSDREGGNTIYF. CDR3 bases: TGTGCCAGCAGCTCAGACCGGGAAGGTGGAAACACCATATATTTT.

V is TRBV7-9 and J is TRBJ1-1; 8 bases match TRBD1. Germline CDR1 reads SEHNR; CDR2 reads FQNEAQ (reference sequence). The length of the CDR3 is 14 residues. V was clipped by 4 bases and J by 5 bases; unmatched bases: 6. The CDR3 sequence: CASSSQQGGTEAFF. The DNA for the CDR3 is TGTGCCAGCAGCTCGCAACAGGGGGGGACTGAAGCTTTCTTT. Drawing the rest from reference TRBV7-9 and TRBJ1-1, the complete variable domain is DTGVSQNPRHKITKRGQNVTFRCDPISEHNRLYWYRQTLGQGPEFLTYFQNEAQLEKSRLLSDRFSAERPKGSFSTLEIQRTEQGDSAMYLCASSSQQGGTEAFFGQGTRLTVV.